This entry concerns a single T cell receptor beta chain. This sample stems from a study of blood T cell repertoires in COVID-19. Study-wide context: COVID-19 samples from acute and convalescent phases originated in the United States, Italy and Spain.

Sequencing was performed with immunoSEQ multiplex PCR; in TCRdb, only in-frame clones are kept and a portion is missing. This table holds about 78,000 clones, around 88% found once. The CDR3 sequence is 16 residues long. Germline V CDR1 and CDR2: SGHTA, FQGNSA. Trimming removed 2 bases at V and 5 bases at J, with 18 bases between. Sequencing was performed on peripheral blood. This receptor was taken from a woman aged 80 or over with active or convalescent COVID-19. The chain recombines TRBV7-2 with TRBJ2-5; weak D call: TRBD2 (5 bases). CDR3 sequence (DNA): TGTGCCAGCAGCTTATTTAGCGCCTTCGTGTCGGAGACCCAGTACTTC. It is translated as CASSLFSAFVSETQYF.